This T cell receptor beta chain originates from a study of response to subunit inactivated influenza vaccine. General study points: The authors suggested that few new T cells are recruited per seasonal influenza vaccination.

Comments on this clonotype: Its antigen is as yet unknown.

There are 15 residues in the CDR3. The germline V and J ends were trimmed by 2 bases and 3 bases, with 10 bases remaining between them. Germline loops: CDR1 MNHNS, CDR2 SASEGT. One entry per CDR3 protein results from TCRdb running MiXCR on the RT-PCR reads. The table records 700,000 to 800,000 distinct CDR3 sequences, around a sixth of them present only once. This TCR derives from a man aged 45-65 years who received an inactivated influenza vaccine. The sequencing here drew on PBMCs from blood, taken 4 to 6 days after vaccination. The chain has TRBV6-1 and TRBJ2-2; D is ambiguous. DNA for the CDR3: TGTGCCAGCAGTGAACATGGCGGATACACCGGGGAGCTGTTTTTT. Protein sequence: CASSEHGGYTGELFF.